The 21 T cell receptor beta chains given below trace back to one sample, sequenced in a study of blood T cells in healthy people across ages. Primed by a sample-barcoded 5' primer and a J-beta primer mix, a second PCR proceeded for about 7 to 11 cycles. TCRdb used MiXCR to reprocess the 5' RACE reads, holding one entry per CDR3 protein. The data contain 1 million or so distinct CDR3 sequences, about 25% of them singletons. This same sample was also taken into another study, of T cells of mothers and their children.

Specimen: blood. Receptors were obtained from a girl aged 2 to 9 in good health.

This clonotype was detected a few times. As DNA, the CDR3 is TGTGCCAGCAGTTTACTGGGAGGGGACATCGATGAGCAGTTCTTC. It specifies CASSLLGGDIDEQFF. The J gene is TRBJ2-1, the V gene TRBV28; D is possibly TRBD2 (7 bases). The length of the CDR3 is 15 residues. The germline CDR1 and CDR2 sequences are MDHEN and SYDVKM. V was cut by 2 bases and J by 8 bases, with 16 bases left in between.

J is TRBJ1-5 and V is TRBV6-1; maybe TRBD1 (6 bases). The V end lost 0 bases, the J end lost 2 bases, and 8 bases lay between the germline ends. The CDR3 extends over 15 amino acids. In germline, CDR1 is MNHNS, CDR2 SASEGT. In nucleotides, the CDR3 is TGTGCCAGCAGTGAAGCAGGGGGGGGCAATCAGCCCCAGCATTTT. Protein: CASSEAGGGNQPQHF.

This clonotype was observed a few times. V gene TRBV19 combines with J gene TRBJ1-1; weak D call: TRBD1 (5 bases). This CDR3 is built from 11 residues. Trimming pared 3 bases from V and 8 bases from J, leaving 7 bases between. Germline V gene data show CDR1 as LNHDA and CDR2 as SQIVND (reference sequence). The CDR3 DNA is TGTGCCAGTAGTATTAGGGACGAAGCTTTCTTT. It is translated as CASSIRDEAFF.

The V gene is TRBV28, the J gene TRBJ1-2; D uncertain. In germline, CDR1 is MDHEN, CDR2 SYDVKM. CDR3 length equals 13 residues. Trimming stripped 7 bases from V and 5 bases from J, with 14 bases between. CDR3 nucleotides: TGTGCCAGCACTGGTAGCGGGTCTTATGGCTACACCTTC. Residues: CASTGSGSYGYTF.

This CDR3 is CASTAGTDYGYTF. The CDR3 nucleotides read TGTGCCAGCACCGCCGGGACAGACTATGGCTACACCTTC. The rearrangement uses TRBV6-5 and TRBJ1-2; 7 bases are a match to TRBD1. Looked up from germline, CDR1 is MNHEY and CDR2 is SVGAGI. The CDR3 is 13 residues long. J was trimmed by 3 bases and V by 7 bases; bases with no gene match: 5.

This clonotype was counted only a few times. The rearrangement uses TRBV5-1 and TRBJ2-5; TRBD2 matches at 7 bases. After removal of 5 bases from V and 4 bases from J, the junction contained 17 bases not matched to a gene. The CDR3 extends over 17 amino acids. Germline V CDR1 and CDR2: SGHRS, YFSETQ. CDR3 sequence (DNA): TGCGCCAGCAGGCAATTGGAGGCTACTAGCGAGGGAGAGACCCAGTACTTC. As protein: CASRQLEATSEGETQYF.

This clonotype was observed a single time. The gene calls are TRBV12-3 or TRBV12-4 and TRBJ2-7, with TRBD2 as a possible D gene (6 bases). This CDR3 is 15 amino acids long. V lost 2 bases and J lost 2, with 13 bases in between. The CDR3: CASSLRPGVAYEQYF. Written as DNA, the CDR3 is TGTGCCAGCAGTTTAAGGCCGGGAGTCGCCTACGAGCAGTACTTC.

J is TRBJ1-5 and V is TRBV10-3; D call uncertain. From germline, CDR1 is ENHRY and CDR2 SYGVKD. This CDR3 spans 13 amino acids. Trimming took 0 bases from V and 1 from J, leaving 1 base between them. The CDR3, as DNA: TGTGCCATCAGTGAGTCAAGCAATCAGCCCCAGCATTTT. Its translation: CAISESSNQPQHF.

This clonotype was recorded a few times. The chain links TRBV11-2 to TRBJ1-5; D possibly corresponds to TRBD1 (6 bases). CDR3 length equals 15 residues. V lost 4 bases, J lost 3 bases, and 13 bases lay in between. Germline CDR1 is SGHAT and CDR2 is FQNNGV. This chain's CDR3 is CASSSGAQANQPQHF. The DNA for the CDR3 is TGTGCCAGCAGCTCAGGGGCCCAGGCCAATCAGCCCCAGCATTTT.

The rearrangement uses TRBV29-1 and TRBJ2-1; TRBD1 is a possible D gene (6 bases). The V gene's germline CDR1 is SQVTM and CDR2 ANQGSEA. V was cut by 6 bases and J by 6 bases, with 18 bases left in between. This CDR3 spans 14 amino acids. The CDR3 protein is CSVDTGTRINEQFF. As DNA, the CDR3 is TGCAGCGTAGACACGGGGACACGGATCAATGAGCAGTTCTTC.

This clonotype was seen a handful of times. CDR3 in amino acids: CASSFPIAPYNSPLHF. The CDR3 DNA reads TGTGCCAGCAGCTTCCCCATCGCGCCCTATAATTCACCCCTCCACTTT. The V gene is TRBV7-9, the J gene TRBJ1-6; D gene unclear. V shed 3 bases and J shed 2 bases, with 11 bases lying between them. CDR1 and CDR2 from the germline V gene are SEHNR and FQNEAQ (reference sequence). CDR3 length equals 16 residues.

The chain employs TRBV7-8 and TRBJ1-1; maybe TRBD1 (5 bases). The CDR3 runs 18 residues. CDR1 is SGHVS, CDR2 FQNEAQ, per germline. Deletions cut 2 bases from V and 0 bases from J, with 19 bases between. The CDR3 bases are TGTGCCAGCAGCTTAAACCTTCGGCAGGGCGACATGAACACTGAAGCTTTCTTT. Encoded protein: CASSLNLRQGDMNTEAFF.

The chain carries TRBV12-3 or TRBV12-4 and TRBJ1-4, with 11 bases lining up with TRBD1. The V segment lost 1 base and the J segment 12 bases; nucleotides outside the gene matches: 4. The CDR3 contains 14 residues. CDR3 in DNA: TGTGCCAGCAGTTTAGGGACAGGGGGCTTGCAACTGTTTTTT. Protein product: CASSLGTGGLQLFF.

The V call is TRBV3-1, the J call TRBJ1-1; the D gene is possibly TRBD1 (6 bases). The length of the CDR3 is 17 residues. Germline CDR1 reads LGHDT; CDR2 reads YNNKEL (reference sequence). V lost 1 base and J 1 base, leaving 16 bases between the germline ends. The CDR3 nucleotides are TGTGCCAGCAGCCAAGTGGGACAACTTGGGGGGAACACTGAAGCTTTCTTT. Translation: CASSQVGQLGGNTEAFF.

This chain uses TRBV20-1 with TRBJ2-7; 9 bases agree with TRBD1. J was trimmed by 3 bases and V by 1 base; bases with no gene match: 7. CDR1 DFQATT and CDR2 SNEGSKA come from the germline V gene (reference sequence). This CDR3 has 15 amino acids. The chain's CDR3 is CSARGPGQGLYEQYF. The CDR3 region has the DNA TGCAGTGCTAGAGGGCCGGGACAGGGTCTCTACGAGCAGTACTTC.

This clonotype was counted ten times or more. V gene TRBV28 combines with J gene TRBJ2-7; D remains unclear. Looked up from germline, CDR1 is MDHEN and CDR2 is SYDVKM. The CDR3 has 14 residues. V lost 8 bases and J lost 2, with 16 bases in between. The CDR3 DNA reads TGTGCCAGCCGCGAACCTTCTGGCACCTACGAGCAGTACTTC. Translating it yields CASREPSGTYEQYF.

For this clonotype: A junction boundary mismatches the germline segment, possibly from a read error. V and J are TRBV29-1 and TRBJ2-1; TRBD2 might be the D (7 bases). This CDR3 has 14 amino acids. Germline V gene lookup returns CDR1 SQVTM and CDR2 ANQGSEA. CDR3 DNA: TGCAGCGTTGAGCGGGGGCCCTCCTACAATGAGCAGCTCTTC. Translating it yields CSVERGPSYNEQLF.

This chain links TRBV29-1 with TRBJ1-2, with D perhaps TRBD1 (6 bases). Germline lookup yields CDR1 SQVTM and CDR2 ANQGSEA. The CDR3 runs to 13 residues. Trimming stripped 7 bases from V and 2 bases from J, with 14 bases between. CDR3 DNA: TGCAGCGCTGGTGGAGGGGGGAACTATGGCTACACCTTC. Its translation is CSAGGGGNYGYTF.

This clonotype came up a few times. The chain employs TRBV7-9 and TRBJ1-2, with D tentatively TRBD1 (5 bases). In germline, CDR1 is SEHNR, CDR2 FQNEAQ (reference sequence). V was trimmed by 4 bases and J by 6 bases, leaving 15 bases between them. The CDR3 covers 14 residues. CDR3 sequence: CASSSEWSGDGYTF. For the CDR3, the DNA is TGTGCCAGCAGCTCGGAATGGTCGGGGGATGGCTACACCTTC. Full variable domain (outside the CDR3, taken from reference TRBV7-9 and TRBJ1-2): DTGVSQNPRHKITKRGQNVTFRCDPISEHNRLYWYRQTLGQGPEFLTYFQNEAQLEKSRLLSDRFSAERPKGSFSTLEIQRTEQGDSAMYLCASSSEWSGDGYTFGSGTRLTVV.

The CDR3 spells CASSFMGPPSHQPQHF. In DNA, the CDR3 is TGTGCCAGCAGTTTCATGGGGCCCCCCTCACATCAGCCCCAGCATTTT. The chain uses TRBV27 and TRBJ1-5, with D possibly TRBD1 on 5 matching bases. This CDR3 is built from 16 residues. The ends were cut back, 3 bases at V and 5 bases at J, with 17 bases in the middle. Germline assignment: CDR1 MNHEY and CDR2 SMNVEV (reference sequence).

The chain joins TRBV7-6 to TRBJ2-1; D is ambiguous. The CDR3 spans 14 residues. Looked up from germline, CDR1 is SGHVS and CDR2 is FNYEAQ. Deletions cut 5 bases from V and 8 bases from J, with 16 bases between. Here the CDR3 reads CASSPFGSGYEQFF. CDR3 DNA: TGTGCCAGCAGCCCCTTTGGGTCCGGATATGAGCAGTTCTTC.